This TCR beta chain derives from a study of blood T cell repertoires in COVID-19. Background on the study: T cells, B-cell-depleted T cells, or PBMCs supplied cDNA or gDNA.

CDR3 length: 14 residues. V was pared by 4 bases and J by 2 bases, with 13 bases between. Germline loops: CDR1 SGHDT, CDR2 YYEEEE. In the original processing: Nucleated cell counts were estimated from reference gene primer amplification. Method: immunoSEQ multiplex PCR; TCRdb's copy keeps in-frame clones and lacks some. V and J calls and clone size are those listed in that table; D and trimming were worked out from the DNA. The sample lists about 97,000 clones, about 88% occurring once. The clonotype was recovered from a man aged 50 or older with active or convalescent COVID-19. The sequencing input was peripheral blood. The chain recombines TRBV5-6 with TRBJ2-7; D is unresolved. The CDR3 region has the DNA TGTGCCAGCAGCCTGTCGTCCACAGCCTACGAGCAGTACTTC. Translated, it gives CASSLSSTAYEQYF. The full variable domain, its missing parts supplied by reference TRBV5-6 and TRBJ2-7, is DAGVTQSPTHLIKTRGQQVTLRCSPKSGHDTVSWYQQALGQGPQFIFQYYEEEERQRGNFPDRFSGHQFPNYSSELNVNALLLGDSALYLCASSLSSTAYEQYFGPGTRLTVT.